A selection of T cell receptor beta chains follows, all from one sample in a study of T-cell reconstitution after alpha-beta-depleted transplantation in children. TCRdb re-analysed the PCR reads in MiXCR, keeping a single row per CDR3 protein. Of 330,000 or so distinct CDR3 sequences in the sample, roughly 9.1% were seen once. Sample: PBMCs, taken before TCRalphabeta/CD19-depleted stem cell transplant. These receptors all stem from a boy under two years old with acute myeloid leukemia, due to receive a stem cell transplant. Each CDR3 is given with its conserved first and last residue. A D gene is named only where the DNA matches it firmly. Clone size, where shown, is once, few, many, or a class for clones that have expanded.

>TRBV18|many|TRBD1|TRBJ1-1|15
CASSPQRQGDTEAFF
TGTGCCAGCTCACCACAGCGGCAGGGGGACACTGAAGCTTTCTTT
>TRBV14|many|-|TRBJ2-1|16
CASSQMGGRLYNEQFF
TGTGCCAGCAGCCAAATGGGTGGGAGACTATACAATGAGCAGTTCTTC
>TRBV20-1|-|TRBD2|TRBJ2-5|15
CSAQGWAGGQETQYF
TGCAGTGCCCAGGGGTGGGCGGGGGGGCAAGAGACCCAGTACTTC
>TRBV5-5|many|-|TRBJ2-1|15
CASSARGSGYNEQFF
TGTGCCAGCAGCGCACGGGGTTCGGGCTACAATGAGCAGTTCTTC
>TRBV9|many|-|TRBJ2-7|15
CASSVREGPLYEQYF
TGTGCCAGCAGCGTCAGGGAAGGCCCTCTCTACGAGCAGTACTTC
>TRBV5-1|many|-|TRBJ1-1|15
CASRWDLGLNTEAFF
TGCGCCAGCCGTTGGGATCTCGGGCTGAACACTGAAGCTTTCTTT
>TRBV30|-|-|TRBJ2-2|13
CAWRVGVTGELFF
TGTGCCTGGAGGGTAGGGGTAACCGGGGAGCTGTTTTTT
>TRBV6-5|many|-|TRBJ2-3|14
CASSYGMGSYTQYF
TGTGCCAGCAGTTACGGAATGGGCTCTTATACGCAGTATTTT
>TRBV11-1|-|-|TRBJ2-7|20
CASSLVGPDRSSKANYEQYF
TGTGCCAGCAGCTTAGTTGGCCCCGATAGGAGCAGTAAGGCCAACTACGAGCAGTACTTC
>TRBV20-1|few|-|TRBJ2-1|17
CSARDLGRISSYNEQFF
TGCAGTGCTAGAGATCTGGGGCGGATAAGCTCCTACAATGAGCAGTTCTTC
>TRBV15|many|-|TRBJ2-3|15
CATSREGIATDTQYF
TGTGCCACCAGCAGGGAAGGCATAGCCACAGATACGCAGTATTTT
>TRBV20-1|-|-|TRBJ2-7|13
CSARDQHLYEQYF
TGCAGTGCTAGAGATCAACACCTCTACGAGCAGTACTTC
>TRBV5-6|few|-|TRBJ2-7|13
CASSLLTSYEQYF
TGTGCCAGCAGCTTGCTCACCTCCTACGAGCAGTACTTC
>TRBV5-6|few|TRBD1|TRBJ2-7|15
CASSIRNRGSYEQYF
TGTGCCAGCAGCATACGAAACAGGGGGTCCTACGAGCAGTACTTC
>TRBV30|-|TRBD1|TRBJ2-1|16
CAWSVGTGRPYNEQFF
TGTGCCTGGAGTGTTGGGACAGGGAGACCTTACAATGAGCAGTTCTTC
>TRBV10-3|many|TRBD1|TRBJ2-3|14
CAISDNRGPDTQYF
TGTGCCATCAGTGATAACAGGGGCCCAGATACGCAGTATTTT